This TCR beta chain was obtained from a study of shared clonotypes between healthy human individuals. Study-wide results and caveats: Clonotypes which were not shared had lower generation probabilities than clonotypes that all four donors shared.

The CDR3 has 14 amino acids. Per germline, CDR1 MDHEN and CDR2 SYDVKM. The V gene lost 6 bases and the J gene lost 8 bases, with 20 bases spanning the gap. To note about this clone: Its antigen is unknown.

Profiled with immunoSEQ multiplex PCR; TCRdb holds only in-frame clones, not every one. The sample holds under 550,000 clones; approximately 95% are singletons and the top ten take about 0.054%. What was sequenced was naive CD4+ T cells sorted from blood. Subset meaning: CD45RA+ positively selected. The sequence was obtained from a woman aged 25 to 39 in good health. This chain links TRBV28 with TRBJ2-7; the D gene is possibly TRBD2 (7 bases). CDR3 sequence reads: CASSSPWGGAQQYF. CDR3 bases: TGTGCCAGCAGCTCCCCATGGGGGGGGGCGCAGCAGTACTTC.